This T cell receptor (beta chain) was found in a study of graft-versus-host responses after intestinal transplantation. Background on the study: Transplants were multivisceral, liver-intestinal, or isolated intestinal. Anti-thymocyte globulin was used for induction in all recipients, who then took tacrolimus and steroids for approximately three years. Study conclusions and caveats: Some GvH clones were seen earlier in gut or blood, suggesting intestinal origin. High graft-versus-host to host-versus-graft clonal ratios were found in allografts of patients who had graft-donor T cell macrochimerism.

Here immunoSEQ multiplex PCR was the method, and the copy in TCRdb shows in-frame clones only, minus some. The sample contains approximately 99,000 clones, roughly nine tenths of which appear only once. Points on this clone: Its antigen is not known.

Germline assignment: CDR1 LGHNA and CDR2 YNFKEQ. J gave up 10 bases and V 4 bases, and 7 bases lay outside the gene matches. There are 13 residues in the CDR3. The chain carries TRBV4-2 and TRBJ1-1; the match to TRBD1 covers 9 bases. This clonotype originated in a human donor who was the organ donor for an intestinal transplant. The specimen was unstimulated CD4+ T cells sorted from spleen or lymph node cells, collected before transplant. The CDR3 sequence is CASSLLRTGAAFF. Written as DNA, the CDR3 is TGTGCCAGCAGCCTACTCCGGACAGGGGCAGCTTTCTTT.